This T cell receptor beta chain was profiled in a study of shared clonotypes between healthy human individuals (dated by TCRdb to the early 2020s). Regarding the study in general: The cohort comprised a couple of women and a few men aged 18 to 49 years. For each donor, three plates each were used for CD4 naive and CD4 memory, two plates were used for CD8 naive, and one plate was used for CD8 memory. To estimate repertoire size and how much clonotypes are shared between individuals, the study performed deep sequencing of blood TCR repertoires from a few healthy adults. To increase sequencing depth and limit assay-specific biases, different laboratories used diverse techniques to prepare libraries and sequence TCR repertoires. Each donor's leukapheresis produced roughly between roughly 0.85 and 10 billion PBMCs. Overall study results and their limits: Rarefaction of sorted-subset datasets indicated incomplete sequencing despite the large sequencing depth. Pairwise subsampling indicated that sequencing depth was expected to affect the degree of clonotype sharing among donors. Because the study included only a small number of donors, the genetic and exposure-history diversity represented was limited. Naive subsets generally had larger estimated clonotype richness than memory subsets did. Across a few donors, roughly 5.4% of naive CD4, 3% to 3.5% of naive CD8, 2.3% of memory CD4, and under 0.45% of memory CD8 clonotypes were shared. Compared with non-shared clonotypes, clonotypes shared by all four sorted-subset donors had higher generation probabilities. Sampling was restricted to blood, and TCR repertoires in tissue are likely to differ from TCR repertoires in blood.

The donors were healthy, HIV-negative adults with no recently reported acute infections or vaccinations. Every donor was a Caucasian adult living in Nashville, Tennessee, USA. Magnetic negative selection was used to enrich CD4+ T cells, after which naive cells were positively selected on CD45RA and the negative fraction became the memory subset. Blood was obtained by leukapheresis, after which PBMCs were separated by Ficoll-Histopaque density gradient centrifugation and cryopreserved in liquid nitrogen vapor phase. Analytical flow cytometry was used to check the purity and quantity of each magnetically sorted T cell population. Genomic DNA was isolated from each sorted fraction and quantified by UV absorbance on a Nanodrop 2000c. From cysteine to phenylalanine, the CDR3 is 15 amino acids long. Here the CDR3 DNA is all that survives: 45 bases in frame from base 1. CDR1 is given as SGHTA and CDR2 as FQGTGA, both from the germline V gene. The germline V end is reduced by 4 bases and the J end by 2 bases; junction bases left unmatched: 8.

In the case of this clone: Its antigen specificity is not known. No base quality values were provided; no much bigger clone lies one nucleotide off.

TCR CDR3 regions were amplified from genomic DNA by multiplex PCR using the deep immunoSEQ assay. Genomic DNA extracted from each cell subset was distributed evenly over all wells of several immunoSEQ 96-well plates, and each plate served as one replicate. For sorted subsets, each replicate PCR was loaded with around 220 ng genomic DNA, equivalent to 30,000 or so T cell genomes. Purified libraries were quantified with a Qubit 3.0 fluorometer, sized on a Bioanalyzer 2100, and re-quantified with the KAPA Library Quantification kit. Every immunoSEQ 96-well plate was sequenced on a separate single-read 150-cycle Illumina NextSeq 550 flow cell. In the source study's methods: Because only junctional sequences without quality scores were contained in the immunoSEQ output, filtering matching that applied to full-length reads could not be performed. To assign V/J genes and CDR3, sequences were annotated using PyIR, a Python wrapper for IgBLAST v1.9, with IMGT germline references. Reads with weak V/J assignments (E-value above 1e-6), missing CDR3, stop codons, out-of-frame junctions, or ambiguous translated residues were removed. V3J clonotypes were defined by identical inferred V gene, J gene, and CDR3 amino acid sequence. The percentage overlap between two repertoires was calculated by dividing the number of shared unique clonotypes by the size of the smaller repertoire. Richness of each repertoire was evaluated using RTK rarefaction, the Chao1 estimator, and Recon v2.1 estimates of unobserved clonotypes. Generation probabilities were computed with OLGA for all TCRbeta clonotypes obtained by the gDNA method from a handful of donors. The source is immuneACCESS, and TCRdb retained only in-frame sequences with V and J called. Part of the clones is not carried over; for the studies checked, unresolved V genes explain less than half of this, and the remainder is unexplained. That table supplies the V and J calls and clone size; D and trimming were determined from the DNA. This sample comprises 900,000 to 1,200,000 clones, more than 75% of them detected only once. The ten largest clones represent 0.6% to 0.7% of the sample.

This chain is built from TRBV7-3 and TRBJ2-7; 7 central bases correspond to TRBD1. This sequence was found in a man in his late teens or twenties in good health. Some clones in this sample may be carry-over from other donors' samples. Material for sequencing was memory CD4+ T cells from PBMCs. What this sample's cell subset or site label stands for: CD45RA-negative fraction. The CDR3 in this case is CASSSKPGQPYEQYF. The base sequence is TGTGCCAGCAGCTCCAAACCGGGACAGCCCTACGAGCAGTACTTC. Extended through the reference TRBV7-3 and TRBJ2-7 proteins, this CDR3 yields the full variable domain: GAGVSQTPSNKVTEKGKYVELRCDPISGHTALYWYRQSLGQGPEFLIYFQGTGAADDSGLPNDRFFAVRPEGSVSTLKIQRTERGDSAVYLCASSSKPGQPYEQYFGPGTRLTVT.